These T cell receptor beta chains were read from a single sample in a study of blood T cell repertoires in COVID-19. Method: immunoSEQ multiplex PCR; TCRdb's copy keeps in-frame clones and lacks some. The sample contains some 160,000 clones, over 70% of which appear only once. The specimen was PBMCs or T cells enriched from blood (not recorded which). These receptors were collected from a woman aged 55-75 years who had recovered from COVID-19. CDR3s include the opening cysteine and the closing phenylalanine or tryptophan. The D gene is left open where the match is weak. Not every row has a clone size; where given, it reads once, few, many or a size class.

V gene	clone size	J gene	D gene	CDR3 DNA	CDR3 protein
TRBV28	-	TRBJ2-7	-	TGTGCCAGTCGGGGGAAGTACGAGCAGTACTTC	CASRGKYEQYF
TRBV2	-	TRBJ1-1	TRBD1	TGTGCCAGCAGTGGACTACAGGGGGAATCTCAAGCTTTCTTT	CASSGLQGESQAFF
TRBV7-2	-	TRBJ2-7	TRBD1	TGTGCCAGCAGCTTAGGCGCAGGGGGCTACGAGCAGTACTTC	CASSLGAGGYEQYF
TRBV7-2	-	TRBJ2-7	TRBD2	TGTGCCAGCAGCCCCCGGCGGGGGGGCGTCTACGAGCAGTACTTC	CASSPRRGGVYEQYF
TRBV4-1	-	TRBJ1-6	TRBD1	TGCGCCAGCAGCCTAAGCGGGACAGGGGGCGAATCACCCCTCCACTTT	CASSLSGTGGESPLHF
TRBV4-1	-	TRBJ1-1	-	TGCGCCAGCAGCCAAAAACTTGCCACTGAAGCTTTCTTT	CASSQKLATEAFF
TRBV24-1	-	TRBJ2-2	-	TGTGCCACCAGTGATTTTCGTTATCCCGGGGAGCTGTTTTTT	CATSDFRYPGELFF
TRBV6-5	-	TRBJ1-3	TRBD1	TGTGCCAGCAGACAAGGACAGGGCTCTGGAAACACCATATATTTT	CASRQGQGSGNTIYF
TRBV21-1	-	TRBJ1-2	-	TGTGCCAGCAGCAAAGAAGGGACAGTTTTCGATGGCTACACCTTC	CASSKEGTVFDGYTF
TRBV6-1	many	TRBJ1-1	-	TGTGCCAGCAGTGACAGGGGAGCCACTGAAGCTTTCTTT	CASSDRGATEAFF
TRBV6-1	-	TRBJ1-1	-	TGTGCCAGCAGTGAAGGTTGGTCTAAGGGGGCTTTCTTT	CASSEGWSKGAFF
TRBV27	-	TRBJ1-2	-	TGTGCCAGCAGTTTATCATACGCGGGGGCGGGTGGCTACACCTTC	CASSLSYAGAGGYTF
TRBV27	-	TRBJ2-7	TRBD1	TGTGCCAGCAGTTTATCGGGACAGGGGGTCTACGAGCAGTACTTC	CASSLSGQGVYEQYF
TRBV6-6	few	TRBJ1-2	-	TGTGCCAGCAGATCAACAGGGTTCTACACCTTC	CASRSTGFYTF
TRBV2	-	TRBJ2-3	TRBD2	TGTGCCAGCAGTCTAGCGGGGGGACCCGTAGATACGCAGTATTTT	CASSLAGGPVDTQYF
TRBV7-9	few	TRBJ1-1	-	TGTGCCAGCAGCTTAAGGCGCGAGGGCACTGAAGCTTTCTTT	CASSLRREGTEAFF
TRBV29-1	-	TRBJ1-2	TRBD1	TGCAGCGTTGTAGGTCAGGGGGACTATGGCTACACCTTC	CSVVGQGDYGYTF
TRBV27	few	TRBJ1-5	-	TGTGCCAGCAGTTTGGGGGGTCAGCCCCAGCATTTT	CASSLGGQPQHF
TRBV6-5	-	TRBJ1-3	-	TGTGCCAGCAGTTCACAGGTACACTCTGGAAACACCATATATTTT	CASSSQVHSGNTIYF
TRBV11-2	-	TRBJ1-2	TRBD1	TGTGCCAGCAGCTTAGGGTCGACAGGGAGGTTTGGCTACACCTTC	CASSLGSTGRFGYTF
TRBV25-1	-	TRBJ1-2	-	TGTGCCAGCAGCGAGGTCGGCTATGGCTACACCTTC	CASSEVGYGYTF
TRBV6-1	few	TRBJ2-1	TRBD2	TGTGCCAGCAGTGTAGCGGGGGGGACGTACAATGAGCAGTTCTTC	CASSVAGGTYNEQFF
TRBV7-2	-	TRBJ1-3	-	TGTGCCAGCAGCCCCCAGTCAGGGGTAGGAAACACCATATATTTT	CASSPQSGVGNTIYF
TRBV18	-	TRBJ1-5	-	TGTGCCAGCTCACCCCTTCCGGGGGATCAGCCCCAGCATTTT	CASSPLPGDQPQHF
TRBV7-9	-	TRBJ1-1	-	TGTGCCAGCAGCTTAGAAGGTCAGGGGCCTAGAGACACTGAAGCTTTCTTT	CASSLEGQGPRDTEAFF
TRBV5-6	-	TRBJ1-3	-	TGTGCCAGCAGCTTGGATCAGGGAAGTGGTGGAAACACCATATATTTT	CASSLDQGSGGNTIYF
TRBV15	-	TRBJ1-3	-	TGTGCCACCAGCAGAAAACAGGCTGCGGACACCATATATTTT	CATSRKQAADTIYF
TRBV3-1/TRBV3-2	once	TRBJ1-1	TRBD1	TGTGCCAGCAGCGGACGGACAGGGGGTAGCACTGAAGCTTTCTTT	CASSGRTGGSTEAFF
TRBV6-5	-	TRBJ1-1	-	TGTGCCAGCACCCCGGGGTGGGACACTGAAGCTTTCTTT	CASTPGWDTEAFF
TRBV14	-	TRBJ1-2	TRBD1	TGTGCCAGCGGGGACAGGGTAAACTATGGCTACACCTTC	CASGDRVNYGYTF
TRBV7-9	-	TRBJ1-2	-	TGTGCCAGCAGCTTAAGGGCGGGATATGATGGCTACACCTTC	CASSLRAGYDGYTF
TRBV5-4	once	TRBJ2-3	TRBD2	TGTGCCAGCTGGCGGGGGTCAACAGATACGCAGTATTTT	CASWRGSTDTQYF
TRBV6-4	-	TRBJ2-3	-	TGTGCCAGCAGTCCTAGCACCACAGATACGCAGTATTTT	CASSPSTTDTQYF
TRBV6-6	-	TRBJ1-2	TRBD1	TGTGCCAGCAGCCCGACAGGGGATAGTTATGGCTACACCTTC	CASSPTGDSYGYTF
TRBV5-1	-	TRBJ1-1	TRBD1	TGCGCCAGCAGCTTGGGGCAGGGGGAAATGACTTTCTTT	CASSLGQGEMTFF
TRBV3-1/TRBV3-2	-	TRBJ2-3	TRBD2	TGTGCCAGCAGCTCGCAAGCGGGGCTCACAGATACGCAGTATTTT	CASSSQAGLTDTQYF
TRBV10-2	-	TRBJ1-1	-	TGCGCCAGCAGCCGGGTAGGAGTCGCTGAAGCTTTCTTT	CASSRVGVAEAFF
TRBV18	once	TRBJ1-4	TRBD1	TGTGCCAGCTCACCAAGACAGGGGGCGGTTGAAAAACTGTTTTTT	CASSPRQGAVEKLFF
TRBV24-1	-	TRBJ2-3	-	TGTGCCACCAGTGCTGCGGGTGCGGGCACAGCGGATACGCAGTATTTT	CATSAAGAGTADTQYF
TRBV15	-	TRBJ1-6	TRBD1	TGTGCCACCAGCACCCGGACAGGAAGGCCCAATTCACCCCTCCACTTT	CATSTRTGRPNSPLHF
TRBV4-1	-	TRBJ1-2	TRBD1	TGCGCCAGCAGCCAAGTTAACAGGGGAGCGGATGGCTACACCTTC	CASSQVNRGADGYTF
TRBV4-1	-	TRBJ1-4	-	TGCGCCAGCAGCCACCCGGTCGGGCAGGACAGAATGAATGAAAAACTGTTTTTT	CASSHPVGQDRMNEKLFF
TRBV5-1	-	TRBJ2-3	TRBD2	TGCGCCAGCAGCACCACGACTAGCCCAGATACGCAGTATTTT	CASSTTTSPDTQYF
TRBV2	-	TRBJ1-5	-	TGTGCCAGCAGTGAAGAGGGGTATAGCAATCAGCCCCAGCATTTT	CASSEEGYSNQPQHF
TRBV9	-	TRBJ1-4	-	TGTGCCAGCAGCGTAGACCCGGGGGAAGAACTGTTTTTT	CASSVDPGEELFF
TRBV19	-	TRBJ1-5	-	TGTGCCAGTAGTATTGGTCTCGGCGGATACAATCAGCCCCAGCATTTT	CASSIGLGGYNQPQHF